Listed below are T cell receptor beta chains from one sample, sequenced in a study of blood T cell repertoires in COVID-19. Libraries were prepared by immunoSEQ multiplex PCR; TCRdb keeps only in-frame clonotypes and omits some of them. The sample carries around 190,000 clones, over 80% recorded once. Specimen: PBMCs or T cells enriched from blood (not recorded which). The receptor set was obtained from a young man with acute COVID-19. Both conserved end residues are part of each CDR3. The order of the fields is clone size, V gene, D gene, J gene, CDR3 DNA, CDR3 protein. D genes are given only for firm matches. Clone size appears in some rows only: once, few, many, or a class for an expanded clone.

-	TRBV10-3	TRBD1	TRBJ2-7	TGTGCCATCGGGGACAGGGGAAGCTCCTACGAGCAGTACTTC	CAIGDRGSSYEQYF
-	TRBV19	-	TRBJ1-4	TGTGCCAGTAGTATAGGACTCTCGGGGGAAAAACTGTTTTTT	CASSIGLSGEKLFF
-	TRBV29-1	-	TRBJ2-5	TGCAGCGTCGCTCCCGGGACTTCGCAAGAGACCCAGTACTTC	CSVAPGTSQETQYF
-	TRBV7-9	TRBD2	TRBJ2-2	TGTGCCAGCAGCTCCCTAGCGGCGAACACCGGGGAGCTGTTTTTT	CASSSLAANTGELFF
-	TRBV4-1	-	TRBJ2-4	TGCGCCAGCAGCCAAGATCGGGATTCCAAAAACATTCAGTACTTC	CASSQDRDSKNIQYF
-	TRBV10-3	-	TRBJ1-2	TGTGCCATCAGCGCCTCAGGGAGGAACTATGGCTACACCTTC	CAISASGRNYGYTF
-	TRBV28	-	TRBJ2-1	TGTGCCAGCAGTTTAAGTGGGACTCAGCTCAATGAGCAGTTCTTC	CASSLSGTQLNEQFF
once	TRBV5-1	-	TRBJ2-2	TGCGCCAGCAGCCCCGAACCGACAGAAATCACCGGGGAGCTGTTTTTT	CASSPEPTEITGELFF
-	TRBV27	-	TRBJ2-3	TGTGCCAGCAGTTTGTTCCGAGCGGAAGACCTCACAGATACGCAGTATTTT	CASSLFRAEDLTDTQYF
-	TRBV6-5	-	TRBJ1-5	TGTGCCAGCAGTTACTCGGGGCAGGATAGCAATCAGCCCCAGCATTTT	CASSYSGQDSNQPQHF
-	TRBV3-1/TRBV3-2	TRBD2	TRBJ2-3	TGTGCCAGCAGCCAAGGGCTAGCGGGAGGGCCTACAGATACGCAGTATTTT	CASSQGLAGGPTDTQYF
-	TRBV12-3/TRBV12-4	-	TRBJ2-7	TGTGCCAGCAGGGAACAGGGTGGCGAGCAGTACTTC	CASREQGGEQYF
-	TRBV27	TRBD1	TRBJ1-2	TGTGCCAGCAGTTCAATGGGACAGGTCTATGGCTACACCTTC	CASSSMGQVYGYTF
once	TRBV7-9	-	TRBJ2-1	TGTGCCAGCACGGCGGGGACCATCGCCTACAATGAGCAGTTCTTC	CASTAGTIAYNEQFF
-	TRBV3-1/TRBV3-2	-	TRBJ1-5	TGTGCCAGCACCCTAGGGGCCGGTGGGCCCCAGCATTTT	CASTLGAGGPQHF
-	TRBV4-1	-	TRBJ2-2	TGCGCCAGCAGCCAAGATCAGGTCGTCAAGGCAACCGGGGAGCTGTTTTTT	CASSQDQVVKATGELFF
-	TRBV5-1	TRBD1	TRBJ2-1	TGCGCCAGCAGCCCAGGGACAGGGGCTTTTTACAATGAGCAGTTCTTC	CASSPGTGAFYNEQFF
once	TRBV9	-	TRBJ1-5	TGTGCCAGCAGCGAGGGGGACGGATCTTTTAGCAATCAGCCCCAGCATTTT	CASSEGDGSFSNQPQHF
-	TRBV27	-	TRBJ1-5	TGTGCCAGCAGTTTGAGGTGGGGCAGTAATCAGCCCCAGCATTTT	CASSLRWGSNQPQHF
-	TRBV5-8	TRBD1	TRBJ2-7	TGTGCCAGCAGCTCGGGACAGAAACCCTACGAGCAGTACTTC	CASSSGQKPYEQYF
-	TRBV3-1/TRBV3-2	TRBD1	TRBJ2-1	TGTGCCAGCAGCCAAGATCCGGACAGGACCGAGCAGTTCTTC	CASSQDPDRTEQFF
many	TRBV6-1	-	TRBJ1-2	TGTGCCAGCAGTGAAGCCGAGGAGGGACACTATGGCTACACCTTC	CASSEAEEGHYGYTF
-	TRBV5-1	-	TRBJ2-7	TGCGCCAGCAGCTTTGACAGCTACGAGCAGTACTTC	CASSFDSYEQYF
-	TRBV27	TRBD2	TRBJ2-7	TGTGCCAGCAGTTTAGGGCTAGCGGGAGTAGGGGAGCAGTACTTC	CASSLGLAGVGEQYF
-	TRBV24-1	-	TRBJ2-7	TGTGCCACCAGTGATTCAGCGGGCTCCTACGAGCAGTACTTC	CATSDSAGSYEQYF
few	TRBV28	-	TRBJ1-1	TGTGCCAGCAGCCCCCCTGGACAAATGAACACTGAAGCTTTCTTT	CASSPPGQMNTEAFF
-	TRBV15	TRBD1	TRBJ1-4	TGTGCCACCAGTATCGACAGGGGGCGAGGAGGTGAAAAACTGTTTTTT	CATSIDRGRGGEKLFF
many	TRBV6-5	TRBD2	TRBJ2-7	TGTGCCAGCAGGTTTGCGGGGGGCGCATCCTACGAGCAGTACTTC	CASRFAGGASYEQYF
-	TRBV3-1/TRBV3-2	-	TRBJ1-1	TGTGCCAGCAGCCAAGTAACAGGCGAAGCTTTCTTT	CASSQVTGEAFF
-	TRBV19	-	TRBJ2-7	TGTGCCAGTAGTATAACAGCAGGTCACACCGCCTCCTACGAGCAGTACTTC	CASSITAGHTASYEQYF
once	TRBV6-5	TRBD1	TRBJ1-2	TGTGCCAGCACCCCCGGGACAGGGCCGGGTGGCTACACCTTC	CASTPGTGPGGYTF
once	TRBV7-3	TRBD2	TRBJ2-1	TGTGCCAGCAGCTTAACGCGGGCGGGAGGAAGGGATGAGCAGTTCTTC	CASSLTRAGGRDEQFF
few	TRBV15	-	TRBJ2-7	TGTGCCACCAGCAGAGACATACAGGAGCAGTACTTC	CATSRDIQEQYF
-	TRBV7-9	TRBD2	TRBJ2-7	TGTGCCAGCAGCTTCTCCCAGGGAGGGGACGAGCAGTACTTC	CASSFSQGGDEQYF
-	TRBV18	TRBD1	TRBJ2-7	TGTGCCAGCTCCGAGGACAGGGCGGCCTACGAGCAGTACTTC	CASSEDRAAYEQYF
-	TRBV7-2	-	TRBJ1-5	TGTGCCAGCAGCTTAACGACAGATAGCAATCAGCCCCAGCATTTT	CASSLTTDSNQPQHF
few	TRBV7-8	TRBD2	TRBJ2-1	TGTGCCAGCAGCTCACCGAGAGCGGGAGTGGGGCAGTTCTTC	CASSSPRAGVGQFF
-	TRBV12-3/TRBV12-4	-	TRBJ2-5	TGTGCCAGCAGTATCCAGGGGGAGACCCAGTACTTC	CASSIQGETQYF
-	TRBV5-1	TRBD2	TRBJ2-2	TGCGCCAGCAGCCCAAGACTAGCGGGGAACACCGGGGAGCTGTTTTTT	CASSPRLAGNTGELFF
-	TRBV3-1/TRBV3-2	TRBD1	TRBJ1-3	TGTGCCAGCAGAGACACAGGGGAAGGAAACACCATATATTTT	CASRDTGEGNTIYF